Listed here are 20 T cell receptor beta chains from one sample, sequenced in a study of T cells in women clearing cervical HPV infection. TCRdb keeps only in-frame clones here, not all; method: immunoSEQ multiplex PCR. Its table records tens of thousands of clones. The specimen sequenced was blood buffy coat. The receptors were sampled from a woman between 18 and 70 years old with a cervical HPV16 infection that either progressed to CIN3+ or cleared (not recorded which).

The sequenced part of the CDR3 DNA is TGTGCCAGCAGTGAAGGGACAGGGAAGAGGGGCAATCAGCCC. Translated, it gives CASSEGTGKRGNQP. The full CDR3 reads CASSEGTGKRGNQPQHF. The V call is TRBV6-1, the J call TRBJ1-5, with TRBD1 identical over 8 bases. The read gets to within 3 residues of the CDR3 end, and the germline J gene fills in the rest. The CDR3 is made up of 17 amino acids. V dropped 1 base and J dropped 2; count of bases not matched to a gene: 7. The germline gives CDR1 MNHNS, CDR2 SASEGT.

A note on this clone: With the read ending 3 residues before the CDR3 end, the germline J gene is used to fill in that end. This chain connects TRBV12-3 or TRBV12-4 to TRBJ2-1; maybe TRBD1 (5 bases). Trimming removed 3 bases at V and 0 bases at J, with 9 bases between. The CDR3 spans 15 residues. CDR3 residues: CASSLQGSSYNEQFF. CDR3 DNA, as far as it was read: TGTGCCAGCAGTTTGCAGGGAAGCTCCTACAATGAG.

Comment on this clone: The read stops 3 residues short of the end of the CDR3; the missing end is completed from the germline J gene. The J gene is TRBJ2-5, the V gene TRBV20-1, with D possibly matching TRBD2 (6 bases). Germline V lookup: CDR1 DFQATT, CDR2 SNEGSKA (reference sequence). CDR3 size: 11 residues. V lost 8 bases, J lost 5 bases, and 12 bases lay in between. The covered CDR3 bases are TGCAGTATCGGGGGACGGGAGACC. This encodes CSIGGRET. The whole CDR3 reads CSIGGRETQYF.

About this clone itself: The read falls 3 residues short of the CDR3 end, and the missing part is taken from the germline J gene. The V and J genes are TRBV20-1 and TRBJ2-5; 13 positions match TRBD2. After removal of 0 bases from V and 3 bases from J, the junction contained 7 bases not matched to a gene. The CDR3 extends over 17 amino acids. Looked up from germline, CDR1 is DFQATT and CDR2 is SNEGSKA (reference sequence). CDR3 loop: CSARDGRTSGREETQYF. Partial CDR3 DNA: TGCAGTGCTAGAGATGGGCGGACTAGCGGGAGAGAAGAGACC.

Worth noting for this clone: The observed sequence ends 3 residues before the CDR3 terminus, with the missing tail filled in from the germline J gene. This rearrangement joins TRBV28 to TRBJ1-5; 9 positions agree with TRBD1. The CDR3 is 16 residues long. CDR1 is MDHEN, CDR2 SYDVKM, per germline. The J segment lost 3 bases and the V segment lost 5 bases, leaving 8 bases of the junction unmatched. The CDR3 is CASSPPTGGNNQPQHF. The sequenced part of the CDR3 DNA is TGTGCCAGCAGTCCCCCGACAGGGGGAAACAATCAGCCC.

Partial CDR3 DNA: TGTGCCATCAGTCAGAGGGCAGGGTTCGCGAAGAACACCGGGGAG. Translated, it gives CAISQRAGFAKNTGE. The full CDR3 protein is CAISQRAGFAKNTGELFF. The chain joins TRBV10-3 to TRBJ2-2; D possibly matches TRBD1 or TRBD2 (5 bases each). The sequence runs out 3 residues before the end of the CDR3; the remainder is reconstructed from the germline J gene. The V end was cut by 5 bases, the J end by 1 base, with 20 bases between. The CDR3 totals 18 residues. Germline CDR1 ENHRY, CDR2 SYGVKD.

As for this clone: The read halts 3 residues ahead of the CDR3 end, with the missing end drawn from the germline J gene. The chain combines TRBV7-6 with TRBJ2-7; 11 nucleotides agree with TRBD2. CDR1 is SGHVS and CDR2 is FNYEAQ in the germline V gene. The CDR3 runs 16 residues. V dropped 7 bases and J dropped 2; count of bases not matched to a gene: 10. CDR3 protein: CASMLGGTSGTYEQYF. The sequenced part of the CDR3 DNA is TGTGCCAGCATGCTGGGAGGGACTAGCGGAACCTACGAG.

On this clone itself: The CDR3 end falls 3 residues outside the read, so it is completed with the germline J gene. V gene TRBV11-3 combines with J gene TRBJ2-3, with TRBD1 identical over 9 bases. This CDR3 spans 14 amino acids. Unmatched junction bases numbered 4, after V lost 5 bases and J lost 4 bases. Germline V lookup: CDR1 SGHNT, CDR2 YENEEA. CDR3 DNA, as far as it was read: TGTGCCAGCAGCCCGGGACAGGGATCAGATACG. Translated, it gives CASSPGQGSDT. The CDR3 in its entirety is CASSPGQGSDTQYF.

With respect to this clone: Coverage ceases 3 residues before the CDR3 finishes, and the germline J gene fills in the end. The J gene is TRBJ1-2, the V gene TRBV7-3, with a weak D call TRBD1 (6 bases). CDR1 SGHTA and CDR2 FQGTGA come from the germline V gene. This CDR3 is built from 12 residues. The CDR3 DNA, read in part, is TGTGCCAGCAGCTTCTCGGGGGGCGGC. Encoded protein: CASSFSGGG. The whole CDR3 protein is CASSFSGGGYTF.

Turning to this clone: The CDR3 end is not reached by the read, which stops 3 residues before it; the germline J gene fills it in. The chain combines TRBV5-1 with TRBJ2-2, with no clear D. The CDR3 covers 13 residues. CDR1 is SGHRS, CDR2 YFSETQ, per germline. Trimming removed 0 bases from V and 6 bases from J, with 6 bases in between. The CDR3 is CASSLVVAGELFF. The part of the CDR3 DNA that was read is TGCGCCAGCAGCTTGGTAGTGGCCGGGGAG.

To note about this clone: The read falls 3 residues short of the CDR3 end, and the missing part is taken from the germline J gene. The chain recombines TRBV20-1 with TRBJ2-1, with D tentatively TRBD2 (6 bases). Germline V CDR1 and CDR2: DFQATT, SNEGSKA (reference sequence). Trimming removed 3 bases from V and 4 bases from J, with 13 bases in between. The CDR3 consists of 14 residues. CDR3 in amino acids: CSARVPGLYNEQFF. The CDR3 DNA, read in part, is TGCAGTGCTAGGGTTCCGGGACTTTACAATGAG.

With regard to this clone: The sequence runs out 3 residues before the end of the CDR3; the remainder is reconstructed from the germline J gene. V usage is TRBV2 and J usage is TRBJ2-5, with 8 bases that match TRBD1. The CDR3 runs 15 residues. The V gene's germline CDR1 is SNHLY and CDR2 FYNNEI. Trimming at V came to 6 bases and at J to 3 bases, leaving 9 bases not matched to a gene. CDR3 region: CASRARQGRKETQYF. The DNA read from the CDR3 is TGTGCCAGCAGAGCGCGACAGGGGAGAAAAGAGACC.

Points on this clone: The CDR3 end lies 3 residues beyond the end of the read and is filled in from the germline J gene. This chain joins TRBV4-1 and TRBJ1-4; 8 bases line up with TRBD1. The junction had 12 bases not matched to a gene; V was cut back by 8 bases and J by 7 bases. The CDR3 runs to 15 residues. CDR1 is MGHRA and CDR2 is YSYEKL in the germline V gene. The DNA read from the CDR3 is TGCGCCAGCTGTGTCTCCGGGACAGGTGGTGAAAAA. Translated, it gives CASCVSGTGGEK. The CDR3 reads in full as CASCVSGTGGEKLFF.

Remarks on this clone: The sequenced fragment ends 3 residues before the CDR3 boundary, so the rest is inferred from the germline J gene. The genes are TRBV20-1 and TRBJ2-3, with 8 bases matching TRBD2. The CDR3 runs to 15 residues. V lost 0 bases and J lost 5; bases outside the gene matches: 7. Germline CDR1 DFQATT, CDR2 SNEGSKA (reference sequence). The CDR3 is CSARDGTRTRDTQYF. CDR3 DNA (partial): TGCAGTGCTAGAGATGGGACTAGAACAAGAGATACG.

CDR3 bases read: TGTGCCAGCAGTGAAAGGACAGGGGGGCAGACC. The encoded protein is CASSERTGGQT. In full, the CDR3 reads CASSERTGGQTQYF. The chain is built from TRBV2 and TRBJ2-5; 10 bases fit TRBD1. The read terminates 3 residues ahead of where the CDR3 ends, so the germline J gene completes it. V was pared by 2 bases and J by 6 bases, with 3 bases of the junction left unmatched. The CDR3 runs to 14 residues. The V gene's germline CDR1 is SNHLY and CDR2 FYNNEI. The whole variable domain, filled in from reference TRBV2 and TRBJ2-5, reads EPEVTQTPSHQVTQMGQEVILRCVPISNHLYFYWYRQILGQKVEFLVSFYNNEISEKSEIFDDQFSVERPDGSNFTLKIRSTKLEDSAMYFCASSERTGGQTQYFGPGTRLLVL.

A note on this clone: The read halts 3 residues ahead of the CDR3 end, with the missing end drawn from the germline J gene. The rearrangement links TRBV20-1 to TRBJ2-3; 12 nucleotides agree with TRBD2. The trim removed 4 bases at V and 2 bases at J, leaving 1 base unmatched. The CDR3 is 14 amino acids. Germline V gene data show CDR1 as DFQATT and CDR2 as SNEGSKA (reference sequence). The covered CDR3 bases are TGCAGTGCTACTAGCGGGGGGGCCACAGATACG. Translated: CSATSGGATDT. From start to end, the CDR3 is CSATSGGATDTQYF.

Measured by frequency, this clone is medium-sized (0.01 to 0.1%). The CDR3 is cut off 3 residues early in the read; its end comes from the germline J gene. The rearrangement joins TRBV19 to TRBJ2-5, with a weak D call TRBD1 (6 bases). CDR1 LNHDA and CDR2 SQIVND come from the germline V gene (reference sequence). This CDR3 comprises 14 residues. CDR3 sequence: CASRIQGSLSTQYF. The CDR3 bases that were read are TGTGCCAGTAGGATCCAGGGGTCCCTTAGTACC.

About this clone: Coverage ceases 3 residues before the CDR3 finishes, and the germline J gene fills in the end. The rearrangement uses TRBV6-4 and TRBJ2-2, with D possibly being TRBD2 (5 bases). Germline V gives CDR1 MRHNA, CDR2 SNTAGT. V was shortened by 3 bases and J by 8 bases, with 10 bases between the two germline ends. The CDR3 extends over 13 amino acids. The DNA read from the CDR3 is TGTGCCAGCAGTGAAAAGCGGACTGGGGAG. Translation: CASSEKRTGE. In full, the CDR3 is CASSEKRTGELFF.

To note about this clone: Sequencing ends 3 residues short of the CDR3 end; the germline J gene provides the rest. The chain is built from TRBV7-9 and TRBJ2-7, with TRBD2 identical over 8 bases. The CDR3 extends over 15 amino acids. Losses at the gene ends were 6 bases for V and 3 bases for J; bases not matched to a gene: 10. Germline CDR1 is SEHNR and CDR2 is FQNEAQ (reference sequence). Partial CDR3 DNA: TGTGCCAGCAGATCTAGGACGGGAGGGGGCTACGAG. It translates to CASRSRTGGGYE. The whole CDR3 sequence is CASRSRTGGGYEQYF.

Points on this clone: The read is 3 residues too short to cover the CDR3 end, so that end is filled in from the germline J gene. This chain links TRBV11-3 with TRBJ1-2, with a possible D match to TRBD1 (6 bases). The CDR3 totals 13 residues. Germline loops: CDR1 SGHNT, CDR2 YENEEA. This CDR3 reads CASSQRGGVGYTF. The sequenced part of the CDR3 DNA is TGTGCCAGCAGCCAACGAGGGGGGGTCGGC.